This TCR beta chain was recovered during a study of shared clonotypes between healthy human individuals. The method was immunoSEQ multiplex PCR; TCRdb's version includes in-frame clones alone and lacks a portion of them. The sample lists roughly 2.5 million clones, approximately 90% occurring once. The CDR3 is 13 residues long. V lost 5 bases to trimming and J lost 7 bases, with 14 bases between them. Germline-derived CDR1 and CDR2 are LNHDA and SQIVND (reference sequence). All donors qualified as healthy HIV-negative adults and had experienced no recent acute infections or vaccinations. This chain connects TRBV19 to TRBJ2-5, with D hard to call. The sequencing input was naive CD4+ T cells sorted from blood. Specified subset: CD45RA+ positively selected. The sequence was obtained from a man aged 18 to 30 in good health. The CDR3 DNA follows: TGTGCCAGTAGTGAGGAGCCCCGGGTGACCCAGTACTTC. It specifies CASSEEPRVTQYF.